This T cell receptor (beta chain) was sequenced for a study of blood T cell repertoires in COVID-19. About the research overall: The origin of the acute and convalescent COVID-19 samples was the United States, Italy and Spain. Sources were T cells, B-cell-depleted T cells, or PBMCs; the material itself was cDNA or gDNA.

Points on this clone: Other DNA sequences in the sample encode the same CDR3.

The germline gives CDR1 KGHSH, CDR2 LQKENI. Trimming cost V 3 bases and J 2 bases, with 7 bases left between them. CDR3 length equals 13 residues. Per the original data handling: By means of reference gene primer amplification, nucleated cell counts were estimated. Only in-frame clones appear in the TCRdb table, and some are missing; sequencing was by immunoSEQ multiplex PCR. V and J calls and clone size are given by that table; D and trimming were obtained from the DNA. The sample has about 170,000 clones; roughly 87% are singletons. The chain couples TRBV18 to TRBJ1-1; D remains ambiguous. This receptor was obtained from a woman between 50 and 59 years old with acute or convalescent COVID-19. Sequencing used peripheral blood. The CDR3 protein is CASSPSGNTEAFF. CDR3 in DNA: TGTGCCAGCTCACCGAGCGGTAACACTGAAGCTTTCTTT.